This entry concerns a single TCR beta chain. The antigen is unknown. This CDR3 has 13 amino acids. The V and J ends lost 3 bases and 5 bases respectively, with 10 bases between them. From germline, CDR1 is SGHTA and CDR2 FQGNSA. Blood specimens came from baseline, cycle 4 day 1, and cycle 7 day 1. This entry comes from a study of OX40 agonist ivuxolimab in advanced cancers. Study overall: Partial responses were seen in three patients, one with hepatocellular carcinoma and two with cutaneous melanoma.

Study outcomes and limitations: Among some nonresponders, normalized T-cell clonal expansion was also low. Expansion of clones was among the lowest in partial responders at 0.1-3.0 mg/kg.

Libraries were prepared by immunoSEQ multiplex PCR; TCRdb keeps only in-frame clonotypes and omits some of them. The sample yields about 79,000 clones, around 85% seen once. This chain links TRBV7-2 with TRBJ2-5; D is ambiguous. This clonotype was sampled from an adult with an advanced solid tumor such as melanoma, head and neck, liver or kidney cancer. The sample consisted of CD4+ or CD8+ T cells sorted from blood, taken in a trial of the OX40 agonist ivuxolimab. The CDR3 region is CASSFTGRETQYF. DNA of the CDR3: TGTGCCAGCAGCTTTACGGGCAGGGAGACCCAGTACTTC.